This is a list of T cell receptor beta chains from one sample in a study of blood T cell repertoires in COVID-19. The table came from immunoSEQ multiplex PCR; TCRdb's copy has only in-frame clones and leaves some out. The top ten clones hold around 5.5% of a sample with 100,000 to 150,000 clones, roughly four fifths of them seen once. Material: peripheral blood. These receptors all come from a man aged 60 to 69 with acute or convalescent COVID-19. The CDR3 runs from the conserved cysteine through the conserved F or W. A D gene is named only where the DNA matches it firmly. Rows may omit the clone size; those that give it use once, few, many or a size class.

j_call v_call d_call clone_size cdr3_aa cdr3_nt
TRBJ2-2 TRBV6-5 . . CASSYGLNTGELFF TGTGCCAGCAGTTACGGACTGAACACCGGGGAGCTGTTTTTT
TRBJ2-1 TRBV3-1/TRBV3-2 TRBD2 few CASSSGTRYNEQFF TGTGCCAGCAGCTCCGGGACTAGATACAATGAGCAGTTCTTC
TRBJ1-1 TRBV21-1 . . CASSKSILGQRPEAFF TGTGCCAGCAGCAAAAGTATTCTGGGACAGCGCCCTGAAGCTTTCTTT
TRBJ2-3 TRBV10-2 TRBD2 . CASRRSRGLARSTDTQYF TGCGCCAGCAGAAGAAGTCGAGGACTAGCGCGTAGCACAGATACGCAGTATTTT
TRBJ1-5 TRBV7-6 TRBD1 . CASSPGQGLQPQHF TGTGCCAGCAGCCCAGGACAGGGTTTACAGCCCCAGCATTTT
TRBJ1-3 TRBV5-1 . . CASSLDRAGTGNTIYF TGCGCCAGCAGCTTGGATAGAGCAGGGACTGGAAACACCATATATTTT
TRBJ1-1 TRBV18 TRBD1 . CASSFRQGFMNTEAFF TGTGCCAGCTCTTTCAGACAGGGGTTCATGAACACTGAAGCTTTCTTT
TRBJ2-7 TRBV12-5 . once CASGLVSREQYF TGTGCTAGTGGTTTGGTAAGCCGGGAGCAGTACTTC
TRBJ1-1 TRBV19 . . CASKGDLVNTEAFF TGTGCCAGTAAAGGGGACTTAGTGAACACTGAAGCTTTCTTT
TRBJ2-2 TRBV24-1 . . CATSVGGRNTGELFF TGTGCCACCAGTGTTGGGGGGAGGAACACCGGGGAGCTGTTTTTT
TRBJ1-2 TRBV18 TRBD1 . CASSMGQGDHGYGYTF TGTGCCAGCTCAATGGGACAGGGGGATCATGGCTATGGCTACACCTTC
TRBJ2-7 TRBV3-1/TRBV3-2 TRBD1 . CASSQPGGYEQYF TGTGCCAGCAGCCAACCAGGGGGCTACGAGCAGTACTTC
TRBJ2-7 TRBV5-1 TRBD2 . CASSLDGLAGAF TGCGCCAGCAGCCTGGACGGACTAGCGGGAGCCTTC
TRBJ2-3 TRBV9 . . CASSVGGDISTDTQYF TGTGCCAGCAGCGTAGGTGGGGACATTAGCACAGATACGCAGTATTTT
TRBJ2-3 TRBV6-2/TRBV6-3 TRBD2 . CASSYPLRGVGNTDTQYF TGTGCCAGCAGTTACCCCCTGCGGGGGGTCGGAAACACAGATACGCAGTATTTT
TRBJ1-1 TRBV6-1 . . CASSETTAEAFF TGTGCCAGCAGTGAAACAACAGCTGAAGCTTTCTTT
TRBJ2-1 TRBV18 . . CASSPGRSSYNEQFF TGTGCCAGCTCCCCAGGGCGTAGCTCCTACAATGAGCAGTTCTTC
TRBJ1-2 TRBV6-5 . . CASSLHGRGYGYTF TGTGCCAGCAGTCTACACGGCCGGGGTTATGGCTACACCTTC
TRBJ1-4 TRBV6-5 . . CASKRTATNEKLFF TGTGCCAGCAAAAGGACAGCAACTAATGAAAAACTGTTTTTT
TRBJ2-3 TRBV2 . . CASSYTDTQYF TGTGCCAGCAGTTACACAGATACGCAGTATTTT
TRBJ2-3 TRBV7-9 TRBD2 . CASSPGLAGGPDTQYF TGTGCCAGCAGCCCGGGACTAGCGGGAGGGCCAGATACGCAGTATTTT
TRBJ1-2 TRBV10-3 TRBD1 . CATGTGNYGYTF TGTGCCACCGGGACAGGGAACTATGGCTACACCTTC
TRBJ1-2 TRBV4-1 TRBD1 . CASSQRIVPGQGLDGYTF TGCGCCAGCAGCCAAAGGATCGTCCCGGGACAGGGTCTGGATGGCTACACCTTC
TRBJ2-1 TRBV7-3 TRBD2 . CASSTRTSGSDEQFF TGTGCCAGCAGCACCCGGACTAGCGGGAGCGATGAGCAGTTCTTC
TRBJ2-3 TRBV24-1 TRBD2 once CATSGGSGSDTQYF TGTGCCACCAGTGGTGGTAGCGGGTCAGATACGCAGTATTTT
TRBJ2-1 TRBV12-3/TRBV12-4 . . CASTLHNNEQFF TGTGCCAGCACCTTACACAACAATGAGCAGTTCTTC
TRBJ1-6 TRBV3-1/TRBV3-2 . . CASSQRGTNSPLHF TGTGCCAGCAGCCAGAGGGGGACGAATTCACCCCTCCACTTT
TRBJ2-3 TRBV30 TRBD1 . CAWSEGDRWSTDTQYF TGTGCCTGGAGTGAAGGGGACAGGTGGAGCACAGATACGCAGTATTTT
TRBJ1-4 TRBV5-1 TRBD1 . CASSYGQGAGNNEKLFF TGCGCCAGCAGCTATGGACAGGGGGCGGGAAATAATGAAAAACTGTTTTTT
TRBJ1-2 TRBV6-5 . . CASSYSDSPNYGYTF TGTGCCAGCAGTTACTCGGACAGCCCTAACTATGGCTACACCTTC
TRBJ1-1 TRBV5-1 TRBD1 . CASSSLTLGQGGNTEAFF TGCGCCAGCAGCTCGTTAACCCTGGGACAGGGAGGGAACACTGAAGCTTTCTTT
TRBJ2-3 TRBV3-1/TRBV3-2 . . CASSSRGSTDTQYF TGTGCCAGCAGCTCCCGCGGAAGCACAGATACGCAGTATTTT
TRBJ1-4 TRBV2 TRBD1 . CASSEIGTAKDEKLFF TGTGCCAGCAGTGAAATTGGGACAGCGAAAGATGAAAAACTGTTTTTT
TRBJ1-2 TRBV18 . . CASSPPAGSGYTF TGTGCCAGCTCACCACCGGCAGGGTCTGGCTACACCTTC
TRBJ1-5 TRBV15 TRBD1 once CATSFEGASQPQHF TGTGCCACCAGCTTTGAGGGGGCGAGTCAGCCCCAGCATTTT
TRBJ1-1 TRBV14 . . CASSQAGTRKLTEAFF TGTGCCAGCAGCCAAGCCGGGACAAGGAAACTTACTGAAGCTTTCTTT
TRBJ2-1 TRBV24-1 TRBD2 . CATSDPTSGSQVEQFF TGTGCCACCAGTGACCCCACTAGCGGGAGTCAGGTTGAGCAGTTCTTC
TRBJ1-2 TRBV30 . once CAWSEKGANYGYTF TGTGCCTGGAGTGAGAAGGGGGCTAACTATGGCTACACCTTC
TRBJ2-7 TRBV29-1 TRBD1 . CSVPGQGPPYEQYF TGCAGCGTCCCGGGACAGGGGCCTCCCTACGAGCAGTACTTC